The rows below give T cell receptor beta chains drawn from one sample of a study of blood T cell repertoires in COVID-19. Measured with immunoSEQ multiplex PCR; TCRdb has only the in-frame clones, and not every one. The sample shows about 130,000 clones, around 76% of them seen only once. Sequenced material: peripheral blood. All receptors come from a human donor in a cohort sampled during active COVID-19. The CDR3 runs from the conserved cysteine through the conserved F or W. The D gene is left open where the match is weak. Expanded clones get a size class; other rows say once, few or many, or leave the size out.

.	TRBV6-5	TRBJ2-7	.	CASTLRAGNYEQYF	TGTGCCAGCACCCTAAGGGCGGGGAACTACGAGCAGTACTTC
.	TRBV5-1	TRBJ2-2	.	CASSPPGGGSGELFF	TGCGCCAGCAGCCCGCCCGGAGGGGGCAGCGGGGAGCTGTTTTTT
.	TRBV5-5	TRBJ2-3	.	CASSPRSISTDTQYF	TGTGCCAGCAGCCCGAGGAGTATTAGCACAGATACGCAGTATTTT
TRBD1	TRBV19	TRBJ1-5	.	CASRRDRGWSNQPQHF	TGTGCCAGCCGAAGGGACAGGGGATGGAGCAATCAGCCCCAGCATTTT
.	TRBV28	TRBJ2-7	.	CASTGRPTGEQYF	TGTGCCAGCACAGGGCGTCCGACGGGCGAGCAGTACTTC
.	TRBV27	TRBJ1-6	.	CASSRKPQDSPLHF	TGTGCCAGCAGCCGAAAACCCCAGGATTCACCCCTCCACTTT
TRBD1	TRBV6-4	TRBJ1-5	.	CASSAGTGGGQPQHF	TGTGCCAGCAGTGCCGGGACAGGGGGCGGTCAGCCCCAGCATTTT
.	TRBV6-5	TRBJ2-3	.	CATRGQGLTDTQYF	TGTGCCACTAGGGGCCAGGGTCTCACAGATACGCAGTATTTT
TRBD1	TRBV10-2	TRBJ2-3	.	CASRRQGRTDTQYF	TGCGCCAGCAGGCGACAGGGGCGAACAGATACGCAGTATTTT
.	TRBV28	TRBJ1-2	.	CASSYPGDNYGYTF	TGTGCCAGCAGTTATCCAGGGGATAACTATGGCTACACCTTC
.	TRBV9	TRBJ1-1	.	CASSVAMNTEAFF	TGTGCCAGCAGCGTAGCTATGAACACTGAAGCTTTCTTT
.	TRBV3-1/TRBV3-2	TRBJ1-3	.	CASSPRVAGSGNTIYF	TGTGCCAGCAGTCCCCGCGTGGCAGGCTCTGGAAACACCATATATTTT
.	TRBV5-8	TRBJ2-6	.	CASSLSKEGVGANVLTF	TGTGCCAGCAGCTTGAGTAAAGAGGGGGTAGGGGCCAACGTCCTGACTTTC
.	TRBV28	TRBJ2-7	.	CASNKGHPPYEQYF	TGTGCCAGCAACAAGGGACATCCGCCCTACGAGCAGTACTTC
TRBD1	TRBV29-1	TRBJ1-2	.	CSVVRGQGAKGGYTF	TGCAGCGTTGTTCGGGGACAGGGGGCAAAGGGTGGCTACACCTTC
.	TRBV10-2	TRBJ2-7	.	CASSDGRGSYEQYF	TGCGCCAGCAGTGATGGGCGGGGCTCCTACGAGCAGTACTTC
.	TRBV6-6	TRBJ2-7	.	CASSYSPGQSSYEQYF	TGTGCCAGCAGTTACTCCCCAGGGCAAAGCTCCTACGAGCAGTACTTC
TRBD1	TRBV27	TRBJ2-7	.	CASSSAGTGPLEQYF	TGTGCCAGCAGTTCCGCCGGGACAGGCCCTCTCGAGCAGTACTTC
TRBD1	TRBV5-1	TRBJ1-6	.	CASSFDRANSYNSPLHF	TGCGCCAGCAGCTTTGACAGGGCCAACTCCTATAATTCACCCCTCCACTTT
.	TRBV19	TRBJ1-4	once	CASSIGGINEKLFF	TGTGCCAGTAGTATTGGGGGGATAAATGAAAAACTGTTTTTT